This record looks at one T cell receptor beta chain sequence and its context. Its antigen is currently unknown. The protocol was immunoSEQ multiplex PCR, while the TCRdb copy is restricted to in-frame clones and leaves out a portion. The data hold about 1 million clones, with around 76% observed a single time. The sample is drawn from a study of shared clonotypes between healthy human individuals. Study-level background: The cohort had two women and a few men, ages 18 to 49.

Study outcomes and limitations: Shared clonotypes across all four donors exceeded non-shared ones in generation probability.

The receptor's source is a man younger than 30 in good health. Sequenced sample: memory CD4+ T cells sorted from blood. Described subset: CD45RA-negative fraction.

CDR3 DNA: TGTGCCAGCTCACCAAGGAGTGGAAACACCATATATTTT. Translated, it gives CASSPRSGNTIYF. The chain employs TRBV18 and TRBJ1-3, with no clear D. The ends were cut back, 2 bases at V and 3 bases at J, with 5 bases in the middle. The CDR3 is 13 residues long. The germline V gene encodes CDR1 KGHSH and CDR2 LQKENI.